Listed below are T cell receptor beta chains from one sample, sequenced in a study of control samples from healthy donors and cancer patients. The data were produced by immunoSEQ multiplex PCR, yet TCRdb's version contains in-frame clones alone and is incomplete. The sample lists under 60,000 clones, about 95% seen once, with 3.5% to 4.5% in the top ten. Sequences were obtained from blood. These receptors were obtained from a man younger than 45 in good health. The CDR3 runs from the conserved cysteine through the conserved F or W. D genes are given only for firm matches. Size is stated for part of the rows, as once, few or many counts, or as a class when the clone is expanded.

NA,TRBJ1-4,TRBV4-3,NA,CASSHNPGTANEKLFF,TGCGCCAGCAGCCATAACCCCGGGACGGCAAATGAAAAACTGTTTTTT
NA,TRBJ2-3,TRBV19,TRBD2,CASSSGGITDTQYF,TGTGCCAGTAGTAGCGGGGGGATCACAGATACGCAGTATTTT
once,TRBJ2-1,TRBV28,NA,CASRTPARGAYNEQFF,TGTGCCAGCAGAACTCCGGCGAGGGGCGCCTACAATGAGCAGTTCTTC
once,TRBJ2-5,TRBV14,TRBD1,CASSQERQGEQETQYF,TGTGCCAGCAGCCAAGAAAGACAGGGCGAGCAAGAGACCCAGTACTTC
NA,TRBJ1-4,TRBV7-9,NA,CASSLGSGRNIEKLFF,TGTGCCAGCAGCTTGGGGAGCGGGAGGAATATTGAAAAACTGTTTTTT
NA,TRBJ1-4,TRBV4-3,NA,CASSQGQEKLFF,TGCGCCAGCAGCCAGGGGCAGGAAAAACTGTTTTTT
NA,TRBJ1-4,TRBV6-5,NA,CASSYTGNEKLFF,TGTGCCAGCAGTTACACAGGGAATGAAAAACTGTTTTTT
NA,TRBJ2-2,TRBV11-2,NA,CASSLGPFGAQDTGELFF,TGTGCCAGCAGCTTAGGGCCTTTCGGGGCGCAGGACACCGGGGAGCTGTTTTTT
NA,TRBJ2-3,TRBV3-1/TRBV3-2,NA,CASSLVSTDTQYF,TGTGCCAGCAGCCTAGTAAGCACAGATACGCAGTATTTT
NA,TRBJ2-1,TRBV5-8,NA,CASSFPGLYNEQFF,TGTGCCAGCAGCTTTCCGGGACTTTACAATGAGCAGTTCTTC
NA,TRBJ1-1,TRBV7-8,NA,CASSLVVPGTEAFF,TGTGCCAGCAGCTTAGTTGTACCCGGCACTGAAGCTTTCTTT
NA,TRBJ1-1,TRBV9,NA,CASRSIVNTEAFF,TGTGCCAGCAGAAGCATCGTGAACACTGAAGCTTTCTTT
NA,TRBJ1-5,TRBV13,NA,CASSLGGAQPQHF,TGTGCCAGCAGCTTAGGGGGGGCTCAGCCCCAGCATTTT
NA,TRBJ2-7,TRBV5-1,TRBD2,CASSLLAGEAYEQYF,TGCGCCAGCAGCCTACTAGCGGGTGAGGCCTACGAGCAGTACTTC
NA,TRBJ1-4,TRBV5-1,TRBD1,CASRGQGNEKLFF,TGCGCCAGCCGCGGACAGGGGAATGAAAAACTGTTTTTT
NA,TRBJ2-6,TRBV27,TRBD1,CASSLRGPGANVLTF,TGTGCCAGCAGTTTGAGGGGGCCTGGGGCCAACGTCCTGACTTTC
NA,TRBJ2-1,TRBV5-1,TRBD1,CASRPGTGDLWFF,TGCGCCAGCAGACCCGGGACAGGGGATCTGTGGTTCTTC
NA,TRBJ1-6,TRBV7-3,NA,CASSLQPGANSPLHF,TGTGCCAGCAGCTTACAGCCCGGGGCTAATTCACCCCTCCACTTT
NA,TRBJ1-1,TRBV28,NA,CASRKTANTEAFF,TGTGCCAGCAGGAAGACAGCCAACACTGAAGCTTTCTTT
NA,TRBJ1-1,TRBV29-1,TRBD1,CSVLYRGGTEAFF,TGCAGCGTCCTTTACAGGGGAGGCACTGAAGCTTTCTTT
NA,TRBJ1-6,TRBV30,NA,CAWSLVQGNSPLHF,TGTGCCTGGAGTTTAGTACAGGGAAATTCACCCCTCCACTTT
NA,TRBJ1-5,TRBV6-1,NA,CASSERGVRGQPQHF,TGTGCCAGCAGTGAACGGGGAGTGCGCGGGCAGCCCCAGCATTTT
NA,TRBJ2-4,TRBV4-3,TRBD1,CASSPQPRGNAKNIQYF,TGCGCCAGCAGCCCTCAGCCCAGGGGGAATGCCAAAAACATTCAGTACTTC
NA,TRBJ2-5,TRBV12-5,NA,CASGLSGGAETQYF,TGTGCTAGTGGTTTGTCGGGGGGCGCGGAGACCCAGTACTTC
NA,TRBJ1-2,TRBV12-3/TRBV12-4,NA,CASSLGSNYGYTF,TGTGCCAGCAGTTTAGGTTCCAACTATGGCTACACCTTC
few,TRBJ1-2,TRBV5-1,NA,CASSHKTGSTFNYGYTF,TGCGCCAGCAGCCATAAAACAGGGTCAACTTTTAACTATGGCTACACCTTC
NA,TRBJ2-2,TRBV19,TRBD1,CASRTGVNTGELFF,TGTGCCAGTAGGACAGGGGTGAACACCGGGGAGCTGTTTTTT
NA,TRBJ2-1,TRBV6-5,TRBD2,CASSYSPSGHNEQFF,TGTGCCAGCAGTTACTCCCCTAGCGGCCACAATGAGCAGTTCTTC
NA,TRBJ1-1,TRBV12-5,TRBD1,CASGSDSGGSNTEAFF,TGTGCTAGTGGTTCCGATTCAGGGGGATCGAACACTGAAGCTTTCTTT
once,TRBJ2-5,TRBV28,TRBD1,CASSWTGAMYQETQYF,TGTGCCAGCAGTTGGACAGGGGCCATGTACCAAGAGACCCAGTACTTC
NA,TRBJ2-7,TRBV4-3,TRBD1,CASSQDLFRGLGEQYF,TGCGCCAGCAGCCAAGATCTTTTCAGGGGGCTTGGCGAGCAGTACTTC
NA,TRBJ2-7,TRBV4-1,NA,CASSQGLDPVTYEQYF,TGCGCCAGCAGCCAAGGACTCGACCCCGTGACCTACGAGCAGTACTTC
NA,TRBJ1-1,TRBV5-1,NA,CASSLAVRLNTEAFF,TGCGCCAGCAGCTTGGCTGTCAGGCTGAACACTGAAGCTTTCTTT
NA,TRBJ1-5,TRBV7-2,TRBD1,CASSLGGTGVNQPQHF,TGTGCCAGCAGCTTAGGCGGGACAGGGGTGAATCAGCCCCAGCATTTT
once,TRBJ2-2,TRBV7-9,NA,CASSAGRGFGTGELFF,TGTGCCAGCAGCGCTGGTCGGGGGTTCGGCACCGGGGAGCTGTTTTTT
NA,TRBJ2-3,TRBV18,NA,CASSPQAGSEDTQYF,TGTGCCAGCTCACCACAGGCAGGTTCGGAAGATACGCAGTATTTT
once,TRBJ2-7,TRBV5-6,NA,CASSTGPVREQYF,TGTGCCAGCAGCACTGGCCCCGTCCGTGAGCAGTACTTC
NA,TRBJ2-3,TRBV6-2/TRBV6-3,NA,CASSYRGSDTQYF,TGTGCCAGCAGTTACCGGGGGTCAGATACGCAGTATTTT
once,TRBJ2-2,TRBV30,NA,CAFRGLANTGELFF,TGTGCCTTCAGGGGTCTAGCGAACACCGGGGAGCTGTTTTTT
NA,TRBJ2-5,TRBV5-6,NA,CASSLEQSETQYF,TGTGCCAGCAGCTTGGAACAGTCAGAGACCCAGTACTTC
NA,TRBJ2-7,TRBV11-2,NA,CASSLAGHGYEQYF,TGTGCCAGCAGCTTAGCGGGACACGGCTACGAGCAGTACTTC
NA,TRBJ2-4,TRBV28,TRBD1,CASSKPRDRGRYIQYF,TGTGCCAGCAGTAAGCCCCGGGACAGGGGGCGATACATTCAGTACTTC
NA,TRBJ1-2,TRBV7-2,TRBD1,CASSEQGALGYTF,TGTGCCAGCAGCGAACAGGGGGCTCTTGGCTACACCTTC
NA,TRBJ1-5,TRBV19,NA,CASSIINLPQHF,TGTGCCAGTAGTATAATTAACTTGCCCCAGCATTTT
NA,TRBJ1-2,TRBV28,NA,CASIGSPGSYGYTF,TGTGCCAGCATAGGATCACCAGGGTCCTATGGCTACACCTTC
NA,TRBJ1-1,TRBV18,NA,CASSPQDLGSKWGKVTEAFF,TGTGCCAGCTCACCACAGGATCTGGGTTCGAAGTGGGGAAAGGTCACTGAAGCTTTCTTT
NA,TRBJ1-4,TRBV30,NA,CAWSPHYSATNEKLFF,TGTGCCTGGAGTCCCCACTATTCGGCAACTAATGAAAAACTGTTTTTT
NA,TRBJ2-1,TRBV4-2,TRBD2,CASSQENLAGGPDEQFF,TGTGCCAGCAGCCAAGAGAACCTAGCGGGGGGGCCAGATGAGCAGTTCTTC
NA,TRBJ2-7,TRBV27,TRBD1,CASRGQGAYEQYF,TGTGCCAGCAGGGGACAGGGCGCCTACGAGCAGTACTTC
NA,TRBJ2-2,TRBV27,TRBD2,CASSFTGGANTGELFF,TGTGCCAGCAGTTTTACGGGAGGCGCGAACACCGGGGAGCTGTTTTTT
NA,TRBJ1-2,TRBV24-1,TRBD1,CATSDFVQGSYGYTF,TGTGCCACCAGTGATTTCGTACAGGGGTCCTATGGCTACACCTTC
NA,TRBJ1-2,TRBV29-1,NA,CSVEDRGYGYTF,TGCAGCGTTGAAGATCGCGGTTATGGCTACACCTTC
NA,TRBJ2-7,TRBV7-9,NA,CASSLGRQKFSYEQYF,TGTGCCAGCAGCTTAGGGCGGCAGAAATTCTCCTACGAGCAGTACTTC
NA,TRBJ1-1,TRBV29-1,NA,CSAPDSPGTEAFF,TGCAGCGCCCCTGACAGTCCGGGGACTGAAGCTTTCTTT
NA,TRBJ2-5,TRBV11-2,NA,CASSLVGGEETQYF,TGTGCCAGCAGCTTAGTCGGGGGCGAAGAGACCCAGTACTTC
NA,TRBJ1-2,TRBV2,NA,CASSESQTSYYGYTF,TGTGCCAGCAGTGAGAGCCAGACATCTTACTATGGCTACACCTTC
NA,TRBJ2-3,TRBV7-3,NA,CASSPGGGSTDTQYF,TGTGCCAGCAGCCCGGGCGGCGGGAGCACAGATACGCAGTATTTT
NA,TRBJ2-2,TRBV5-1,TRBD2,CASRAHSGLGDTGELFF,TGCGCCAGCAGGGCCCATAGCGGGTTAGGTGACACCGGGGAGCTGTTTTTT